This TCR beta chain was observed in a study of cytomegalovirus exposure and HLA in healthy donors. Study summary: An early release of data contained tens of millions of unique TCRs, which came from HLA-typed donors.

With 5 bases removed from V and 0 bases from J, the gap between germline ends came to 9 bases. Germline CDR1 MRHNA, CDR2 SNTAGT. The CDR3 covers 14 residues. With regard to this clone: Its antigen is not identified.

General study findings and limits: Specificity for CMV antigens was confirmed in vitro for a few of the CMV-associated chains. A later analysis found that most CMV-associated TCR beta chains appeared HLA-restricted. The study listed some 160 cytomegalovirus-associated TCR beta chains.

The PCR used 60 Vbeta and 13 Jbeta primers. Here immunoSEQ multiplex PCR was the method, and the copy in TCRdb shows in-frame clones only, minus some. The sample has 130,000 to 150,000 clones; under 90% are singletons. The sample consisted of PBMCs. The chain employs TRBV6-4 and TRBJ2-3; no clear D. This TCR was sampled from a boy aged 2 to 9 in good health and CMV-seronegative. The DNA for the CDR3 is TGTGCCAGCAGTTCTACGACTAGCACAGATACGCAGTATTTT. This encodes CASSSTTSTDTQYF.